Listed here are 11 T cell receptor beta chains from one sample, sequenced in a study of blood T cell repertoires in COVID-19. Here immunoSEQ multiplex PCR was the method, and the copy in TCRdb shows in-frame clones only, minus some. The sample consists of around 78,000 clones, around 84% of them appearing once. The source material was peripheral blood. All receptors derive from an older man with active or convalescent COVID-19.

V gene TRBV6-8 combines with J gene TRBJ1-2; 7 bases are shared with TRBD1. Trimming cost V 5 bases and J 3 bases; bases outside gene matches: 3. This CDR3 is built from 13 residues. Germline CDR1 reads MNHGY; CDR2 reads SAAAGT. CDR3 region: CASSPTGDYGYTF. The CDR3 coding sequence is TGTGCCAGCAGTCCCACAGGGGACTATGGCTACACCTTC.

The chain carries TRBV29-1 and TRBJ1-1; D remains ambiguous. The CDR3 runs to 11 residues. The V gene's germline CDR1 is SQVTM and CDR2 ANQGSEA. The V and J ends lost 3 bases and 10 bases respectively, with 12 bases between them. The CDR3 region is CSVESGEGAFF. In DNA, the CDR3 is TGCAGCGTTGAGAGCGGGGAAGGAGCTTTCTTT.

This sequence joins TRBV15 and TRBJ1-2; D is unresolved. Per the germline V gene, CDR1 is LNHNV and CDR2 is YYDKDF (reference sequence). Trimming took 4 bases from V and 5 from J, leaving 20 bases between them. The CDR3 is 16 residues long. In nucleotides, the CDR3 is TGTGCCACCAGCAAGGCTAATCCCTCCTCTAGGTATGGCTACACCTTC. Protein product: CATSKANPSSRYGYTF.

This clone showed up just once. The rearrangement joins TRBV28 to TRBJ1-1; D is unresolved. There are 14 residues in the CDR3. V dropped 9 bases and J dropped 6 bases, with 20 bases sitting between them. Germline lookup yields CDR1 MDHEN and CDR2 SYDVKM. The CDR3 here is CASTRPSSRAEAFF. CDR3 coding DNA: TGTGCCAGTACCCGCCCATCAAGTCGGGCTGAAGCTTTCTTT.

The chain is built from TRBV4-1 and TRBJ2-7, with 8 bases aligning to TRBD2. The trim removed 3 bases at V and 1 base at J, leaving 5 bases unmatched. The CDR3 loop spans 15 amino acids. Germline V CDR1 and CDR2: MGHRA, YSYEKL. CDR3 DNA sequence: TGCGCCAGCAGCCATGGACTAGCCACTTCCTACGAGCAGTACTTC. Protein product: CASSHGLATSYEQYF.

The V gene is TRBV28, the J gene TRBJ1-2; the D gene is possibly TRBD1 (5 bases). The germline CDR1 and CDR2 sequences are MDHEN and SYDVKM. CDR3 length: 13 residues. V lost 3 bases and J 7 bases, leaving 12 bases between the germline ends. The CDR3 bases are TGTGCCAGCAGTTTCAGGGATTTTGGTGGCTACACCTTC. Its protein product is CASSFRDFGGYTF.

The gene calls are TRBV15 and TRBJ2-1, with D uncertain. The CDR3 is made up of 14 amino acids. Germline-derived CDR1 and CDR2 are LNHNV and YYDKDF (reference sequence). The V gene lost 1 base and the J gene lost 10 bases, with 14 bases spanning the gap. CDR3 in DNA: TGTGCCACCAGCAGAGCCAGGTCCCGAGCAGAGCAGTTCTTC. As protein: CATSRARSRAEQFF.

The CDR3: CASSKPTDEAFF. In DNA form, the CDR3 reads TGTGCCAGCAGCAAGCCGACAGATGAAGCTTTCTTT. V is TRBV21-1 and J is TRBJ1-1; TRBD1, the D gene given by the table, was not confirmed from the DNA. TRBV21-1 is deemed a pseudogene. The CDR3 is 12 residues long.

The chain carries TRBV5-1 and TRBJ2-5, with 14 bases lining up with TRBD2. The germline V gene encodes CDR1 SGHRS and CDR2 YFSETQ. V shed 4 bases, J shed 5 bases, and the junction held 10 bases outside the gene matches. The CDR3 contains 17 residues. The CDR3 DNA sequence: TGCGCCAGCAGCGGGGGACTAGCGGGAGAAATTCGGGAGACCCAGTACTTC. As protein: CASSGGLAGEIRETQYF.

The gene calls are TRBV5-1 and TRBJ2-2; no definite D call. The CDR3 sequence is 12 residues long. Germline V gene sequence: CDR1 SGHRS, CDR2 YFSETQ. V shed 3 bases and J shed 2 bases, with 2 bases lying between them. CDR3 bases: TGCGCCAGCAGCTCTAACACCGGGGAGCTGTTTTTT. It specifies CASSSNTGELFF.

The chain couples TRBV10-2 to TRBJ2-3; 10 bases match TRBD2. Looked up from germline, CDR1 is WSHSY and CDR2 is SAAADI. The CDR3 spans 16 residues. V lost 6 bases and J lost 2; bases outside the gene matches: 8. The CDR3 sequence: CASRQRTSGYTDTQYF. CDR3 nucleotide sequence: TGCGCCAGCAGACAGAGGACTAGCGGTTACACAGATACGCAGTATTTT.